These T cell receptor beta chains were read from a single sample in a study of cytomegalovirus exposure and HLA in healthy donors. TCRdb keeps only in-frame clones here, not all; method: immunoSEQ multiplex PCR. The sample includes just under 95,000 clones, roughly four fifths of them seen just once. The sample comprised PBMCs. These TCRs come from a woman younger than 35 in good health and CMV-seropositive. Both conserved end residues are part of each CDR3. A D gene is named only where the DNA matches it firmly. For some rows the clone size is stated as once, few or many, or as a class when expanded; others skip it.

V gene	J gene	D gene	clone size	CDR3 protein	CDR3 DNA
TRBV5-4	TRBJ1-1	NA	NA	CASSLDSTIGLAFF	TGTGCCAGCAGCTTGGATTCAACCATTGGGCTTGCTTTCTTT
TRBV28	TRBJ2-7	TRBD1	NA	CASSSTGTGTEEQYF	TGTGCCAGCAGTTCGACCGGGACAGGTACGGAAGAGCAGTACTTC
TRBV20-1	TRBJ2-7	NA	NA	CSANRVYEQYF	TGCAGTGCCAACAGGGTATACGAGCAGTACTTC
TRBV5-6	TRBJ2-2	TRBD1	NA	CASSLVDRGVPNTGELFF	TGTGCCAGCAGCTTGGTGGACAGGGGGGTTCCGAACACCGGGGAGCTGTTTTTT
TRBV10-3	TRBJ2-1	TRBD1	NA	CAIRRDSLNNEQFF	TGTGCCATCAGACGGGACAGCCTGAACAATGAGCAGTTCTTC
TRBV5-1	TRBJ1-5	NA	NA	CASSSTGLNQPQHF	TGCGCCAGCAGCTCGACAGGCCTCAATCAGCCCCAGCATTTT
TRBV7-9	TRBJ2-5	TRBD2	NA	CASSLVRLAGETQYF	TGTGCCAGCAGCTTAGTCAGGCTAGCGGGAGAGACCCAGTACTTC
TRBV9	TRBJ2-2	TRBD1	NA	CASRSGQGHTGELFF	TGTGCCAGCAGATCCGGACAGGGACACACCGGGGAGCTGTTTTTT
TRBV6-6	TRBJ1-2	TRBD1	NA	CASRKTGQANYGYTF	TGTGCCAGCAGAAAAACCGGACAGGCGAACTATGGCTACACCTTC
TRBV15	TRBJ1-2	NA	NA	CATSISGPNYGYTF	TGTGCCACCAGCATCTCAGGTCCTAACTATGGCTACACCTTC
TRBV10-2	TRBJ2-1	NA	NA	CASSDGWGEATYNEQFF	TGCGCCAGCAGTGATGGATGGGGCGAGGCGACCTACAATGAGCAGTTCTTC
TRBV5-4	TRBJ1-1	NA	NA	CASTKQLSGTEAFF	TGTGCCAGCACCAAACAGCTTTCGGGAACTGAAGCTTTCTTT
TRBV19	TRBJ2-1	TRBD2	NA	CASSPRLANNEQFF	TGTGCCAGTAGTCCTAGACTAGCAAACAATGAGCAGTTCTTC
TRBV7-9	TRBJ2-1	TRBD1	once	CASATGLFNEQFF	TGTGCCAGCGCGACAGGGCTATTCAATGAGCAGTTCTTC
TRBV6-5	TRBJ1-4	TRBD1	NA	CASSYSTGGIEKLFF	TGTGCCAGCAGTTACTCCACAGGGGGCATTGAAAAACTGTTTTTT
TRBV5-6	TRBJ1-2	NA	NA	CASSEKGRGGGYTF	TGTGCCAGCAGTGAAAAAGGAAGGGGAGGTGGCTACACCTTC
TRBV10-3	TRBJ1-2	NA	NA	CAITDSYYGYTF	TGTGCCATCACGGACAGCTACTATGGCTACACCTTC
TRBV4-1	TRBJ2-7	NA	NA	CASSQNTQGWSYEQYF	TGCGCCAGCAGCCAAAACACACAGGGATGGTCCTACGAGCAGTACTTC
TRBV4-1	TRBJ1-5	TRBD1	once	CASSQDRQGGPNQPQHF	TGCGCCAGCAGCCAAGATCGGCAGGGGGGCCCAAATCAGCCCCAGCATTTT
TRBV4-1	TRBJ2-3	TRBD1	NA	CASNTGGGTDTQYF	TGCGCCAGCAACACAGGGGGCGGGACAGATACGCAGTATTTT
TRBV7-6	TRBJ2-6	NA	NA	CASSLGPSSSSGANVLTF	TGTGCCAGCAGCCTGGGCCCGTCCTCAAGCTCTGGGGCCAACGTCCTGACTTTC
TRBV10-3	TRBJ2-1	NA	NA	CATLAEGYNEQFF	TGTGCCACCTTAGCGGAAGGCTACAATGAGCAGTTCTTC
TRBV2	TRBJ2-7	NA	NA	CASRESGYEQYF	TGTGCCAGCAGAGAATCGGGCTACGAGCAGTACTTC
TRBV15	TRBJ1-5	NA	NA	CATSRSRVASNQPQHF	TGTGCCACCAGCAGATCTAGAGTTGCTAGCAATCAGCCCCAGCATTTT
TRBV6-5	TRBJ2-7	TRBD1	NA	CASSSGQGPYEQYF	TGTGCCAGCAGTTCGGGACAGGGGCCCTACGAGCAGTACTTC
TRBV4-1	TRBJ2-7	TRBD2	NA	CASSPGLLAASYEQYF	TGCGCCAGCAGCCCCGGCTTACTAGCGGCCTCCTACGAGCAGTACTTC
TRBV27	TRBJ2-1	NA	NA	CASKVRQVYNEQFF	TGTGCCAGCAAAGTGCGACAGGTATACAATGAGCAGTTCTTC
TRBV18	TRBJ2-1	TRBD1	NA	CASSPGQDNEQFF	TGTGCCAGCTCACCGGGACAGGACAATGAGCAGTTCTTC
TRBV15	TRBJ1-1	NA	NA	CATSREGPNTEAFF	TGTGCCACCAGCAGGGAGGGGCCGAACACTGAAGCTTTCTTT
TRBV5-4	TRBJ2-3	TRBD2	NA	CASSSGLAGGTDTQYF	TGTGCCAGCAGCTCTGGACTAGCGGGGGGCACAGATACGCAGTATTTT
TRBV5-1	TRBJ2-1	TRBD2	once	CASRRTGTSGRDEQFF	TGCGCCAGCAGACGAACCGGGACTAGCGGGAGGGATGAGCAGTTCTTC
TRBV11-3	TRBJ1-6	TRBD1	NA	CAPWGQLNSPLHF	TGTGCCCCCTGGGGACAGCTAAATTCACCCCTCCACTTT
TRBV4-2	TRBJ2-1	TRBD2	NA	CASSQDLRGGEQFF	TGTGCCAGCAGCCAAGATCTGCGGGGGGGTGAGCAGTTCTTC
TRBV30	TRBJ2-7	TRBD2	NA	CAWSVPSRLAGVDEQYF	TGTGCCTGGAGTGTACCATCCCGACTAGCGGGAGTGGATGAGCAGTACTTC
TRBV6-5	TRBJ1-1	TRBD1	NA	CASRPWDRGNTEAFF	TGTGCCAGCAGGCCTTGGGACAGGGGGAACACTGAAGCCTTCTTT
TRBV6-5	TRBJ2-7	TRBD2	NA	CASSYKTSGGYEQYF	TGTGCCAGCAGTTACAAGACTAGCGGGGGATACGAGCAGTACTTC
TRBV7-8	TRBJ2-3	TRBD2	NA	CASSPTSREGDTQYF	TGTGCCAGCAGCCCGACCTCTAGGGAGGGAGATACGCAGTATTTT
TRBV15	TRBJ1-5	NA	NA	CATSRDRQINQPQHF	TGTGCCACCAGCAGAGATAGACAGATCAATCAGCCCCAGCATTTT
TRBV6-1	TRBJ1-6	NA	once	CASSEAGGPRSSYNSPLHF	TGTGCCAGCAGTGAAGCGGGCGGGCCTCGTAGCTCCTATAATTCACCCCTCCACTTT
TRBV9	TRBJ1-1	TRBD1	once	CASSPSGTGAPGAFF	TGTGCCAGCAGCCCCTCCGGGACAGGGGCCCCGGGAGCTTTCTTT
TRBV4-2	TRBJ1-5	NA	few	CASSQDGVQPQHF	TGTGCCAGCAGCCAAGACGGTGTTCAGCCCCAGCATTTT